The rows below give T cell receptor beta chains drawn from one sample of a study of OX40 agonist ivuxolimab in advanced cancers. The protocol was immunoSEQ multiplex PCR, while the TCRdb copy is restricted to in-frame clones and leaves out a portion. The data contain fewer than 70,000 clones, approximately 86% of them singletons. Material: CD4+ or CD8+ T cells sorted from blood, obtained in a trial of the OX40 agonist ivuxolimab. Source of these receptors: an adult with an advanced solid tumor such as melanoma, head and neck, liver or kidney cancer. Each CDR3 is given with its conserved first and last residue. A D gene is named only where the DNA matches it firmly. Clone sizes are given selectively: once, few, many, or a class where the clone is expanded.

J gene,D gene,clone size,V gene,CDR3 DNA,CDR3 protein
TRBJ1-1,TRBD1,NA,TRBV6-5,TGTGCCAGCAGTTACACTGGACAGGGGGCGTCCACTGAAGCTTTCTTT,CASSYTGQGASTEAFF
TRBJ1-1,NA,NA,TRBV14,TGTGCCAGCAGCCAAGGACGGAACACTGAAGCTTTCTTT,CASSQGRNTEAFF
TRBJ2-7,NA,NA,TRBV7-9,TGTGCCAGCAGCTTGTCAGGGCAGACCAGCTCCTACGAGCAGTACTTC,CASSLSGQTSSYEQYF
TRBJ2-3,NA,NA,TRBV7-2,TGTGCCAGCAGCTCGGGCCCCCGGACGAGGAGAGATACGCAGTATTTT,CASSSGPRTRRDTQYF
TRBJ2-1,TRBD2,NA,TRBV9,TGTGCCAGCAGCCCTCACGGGAGGGATGAGCAGTTCTTC,CASSPHGRDEQFF
TRBJ2-2,NA,NA,TRBV9,TGTGCCAGCAGCGTAGGGGCTTTCGGGGACTCCGATTCGCAAGGGGAGCTGTTTTTT,CASSVGAFGDSDSQGELFF
TRBJ1-1,TRBD1,NA,TRBV4-1,TGCGCCAGCAGCCAAGATAGCGGACAGGGTAGAGGCACTGAAGCTTTCTTT,CASSQDSGQGRGTEAFF
TRBJ1-5,NA,NA,TRBV12-5,TGTGCTAGTGGTTTGGGAGACAGAATGAGGCAGCCCCAGCATTTT,CASGLGDRMRQPQHF
TRBJ2-5,TRBD1,NA,TRBV5-6,TGTGCCAGCAGCTTGGCCAGGGGGGAGACCCAGTACTTC,CASSLARGETQYF
TRBJ1-2,NA,NA,TRBV28,TGTGCCAGCAGTTTAAGCAGGGCGGACTATGGCTACACCTTC,CASSLSRADYGYTF
TRBJ2-5,TRBD1,NA,TRBV4-1,TGCGCCAGCAGCCAGACAGGGGTCGGACAAGAGACCCAGTACTTC,CASSQTGVGQETQYF
TRBJ1-2,TRBD1,NA,TRBV28,TGTGCCAGCAGTTTTACCCATTACGGGACAGGGATGAAGGTTAATGGCTACACCTTC,CASSFTHYGTGMKVNGYTF
TRBJ1-1,NA,NA,TRBV6-1,TGTGCCAGCAGTGGTACAGGTTACACTGAAGCTTTCTTT,CASSGTGYTEAFF
TRBJ2-1,NA,NA,TRBV7-9,TGTGCCAGCAGCTCCACGGGGACCAATGAGCAGTTCTTC,CASSSTGTNEQFF
TRBJ2-7,NA,NA,TRBV18,TGTGCCAGCTCACAACTCCGAGGGGGTTTGCTTGACGAGCAGTACTTC,CASSQLRGGLLDEQYF
TRBJ1-6,NA,NA,TRBV5-8,TGTGCCAGCAGCTCGGCCTGGACAGCCAATTCACCCCTCCACTTT,CASSSAWTANSPLHF
TRBJ1-6,NA,NA,TRBV2,TGTGCCAGCAGTGACCCTCCGACCCATAATTCACCCCTCCACTTT,CASSDPPTHNSPLHF
TRBJ2-7,NA,NA,TRBV6-6,TGTGCCAGCAGCAGGGACCGCCCCTACGAGCAGTACTTC,CASSRDRPYEQYF
TRBJ1-2,NA,NA,TRBV10-3,TGTGCCATCGGTTGGGGGGGGTACCTTGGAGGCTACACCTTC,CAIGWGGYLGGYTF
TRBJ2-1,TRBD2,NA,TRBV10-3,TGTGCCACCAGCGGGGGGACCTACAATGAGCAGTTCTTC,CATSGGTYNEQFF
TRBJ1-1,NA,NA,TRBV5-5,TGTGCCAGCAGCTTGGAAGTGAACACTGAAGCTTTCTTT,CASSLEVNTEAFF
TRBJ2-5,TRBD1,NA,TRBV7-2,TGTGCCAGCAGCTTGCGAGACAGGGTCCAAGAGACCCAGTACTTC,CASSLRDRVQETQYF
TRBJ2-3,NA,NA,TRBV21-1,TGTGCCAGCAGCAAAGGTAGCGGGAGGGTGGCAGATACGCAGTATTTT,CASSKGSGRVADTQYF
TRBJ2-2,TRBD2,NA,TRBV14,TGTGCCAGCAGCCAAGTCGGACTAGCGGGGAACACCGGGGAGCTGTTTTTT,CASSQVGLAGNTGELFF
TRBJ1-1,NA,NA,TRBV19,TGTGCCAGTAGTATAAAAGCAGCCGCTGAAGCTTTCTTT,CASSIKAAAEAFF
TRBJ1-3,NA,NA,TRBV27,TGTGCCAGCAGTTTGAGGGGGGGCAGAGCGTCTGGAAACACCATATATTTT,CASSLRGGRASGNTIYF
TRBJ2-3,TRBD2,NA,TRBV2,TGTGCCAGCAGTGTGCGGGAGGGCCCAGATACGCAGTATTTT,CASSVREGPDTQYF
TRBJ1-1,NA,NA,TRBV4-1,TGCGCCAGCAGCCCCCTAGGCAACACTGAAGCTTTCTTT,CASSPLGNTEAFF
TRBJ1-5,NA,NA,TRBV19,TGTGCCAGTAGTTTCTTAGGGGGGGATCAGCCCCAGCATTTT,CASSFLGGDQPQHF
TRBJ2-2,NA,NA,TRBV5-1,TGCGCCAGCAGCTTTGACCGGGGGCCGGACGGGGAGCTGTTTTTT,CASSFDRGPDGELFF
TRBJ1-1,NA,NA,TRBV2,TGTGCCAGAGATCGGAAAGTTACTAACACTGAAGCTTTCTTT,CARDRKVTNTEAFF
TRBJ1-2,NA,NA,TRBV5-4,TGTGCCAGCAGCAGCTGGACGGTTAACTATGGCTACACCTTC,CASSSWTVNYGYTF
TRBJ2-1,TRBD2,NA,TRBV5-8,TGTGCCAGCAGCTTCGCATTCTCAGCGGGAGGTTTTGGAAATGAGCAGTTCTTC,CASSFAFSAGGFGNEQFF
TRBJ1-6,NA,NA,TRBV6-6,TGTGCCAGCAGTTCGATCACCGGGCGAGAGGATTCACCCCTCCACTTT,CASSSITGREDSPLHF
TRBJ2-7,NA,NA,TRBV5-1,TGCGCCAGCAGCTGGGGGGGCGATGCCTACGAGCAGTACTTC,CASSWGGDAYEQYF
TRBJ2-7,TRBD2,NA,TRBV9,TGTGCCAGCAGCGTAGCCCCGGGAGGGGACTACGAGCAGTACTTC,CASSVAPGGDYEQYF
TRBJ1-2,NA,NA,TRBV10-2,TGCGCCAGCAGTGAGGAGAGCCGCTACACCTTC,CASSEESRYTF
TRBJ2-3,NA,NA,TRBV25-1,TGTGCCAGCATCCACGCGGGCACAGATACGCAGTATTTT,CASIHAGTDTQYF
TRBJ2-1,NA,once,TRBV7-9,TGTGCCAGCAGCCCTCTCGGCGGGCTGTTCAATGAGCAGTTCTTC,CASSPLGGLFNEQFF
TRBJ1-2,NA,NA,TRBV4-1,TGCGCCAGCAGCCAAGAATTCTCTTCGGGGATCTATGGCTACACCTTC,CASSQEFSSGIYGYTF
TRBJ2-1,TRBD1,NA,TRBV10-1,TGCGCCAGCAGCACTCCGGGACAGGGAAGGAATGAGCAGTTCTTC,CASSTPGQGRNEQFF
TRBJ2-3,TRBD1,NA,TRBV9,TGTGCCAGCAGCACAACAGGGGCCCAGGATACGCAGTATTTT,CASSTTGAQDTQYF
TRBJ1-5,NA,NA,TRBV6-1,TGTGCCAGCAGAAGGGGCCAAGTCAATCAGCCCCAGCATTTT,CASRRGQVNQPQHF
TRBJ1-1,TRBD1,NA,TRBV27,TGTGCCAGCAGGCCCCCGAGACAGGGAAGAGCTGAAGCTTTCTTT,CASRPPRQGRAEAFF
TRBJ1-2,NA,NA,TRBV5-4,TGTGCCAGCAGCTGGGGGGAGGGCCGTGGCTACACCTTC,CASSWGEGRGYTF
TRBJ1-4,NA,NA,TRBV15,TGTGCCACCAGCCTCCGCCCGGGCAGGCAGAATGAAAAACTGTTTTTT,CATSLRPGRQNEKLFF
TRBJ1-1,NA,NA,TRBV23-1,TGCGCCAGCAGTCTGATGAACAGTGGTGAAGCTTTCTTT,CASSLMNSGEAFF
TRBJ1-5,TRBD1,NA,TRBV19,TGTGCCAGTAGTGGACAGGGTGGTCAGCCCCAGCATTTT,CASSGQGGQPQHF
TRBJ2-1,NA,NA,TRBV5-4,TGTGCCAGCAGCTCCGCGAGGGAAGGGAATGAGCAGTTCTTC,CASSSAREGNEQFF
TRBJ2-1,TRBD2,NA,TRBV28,TGTGCCAGCACCCTGGCTAGCGGTGTTGATGAGCAGTTCTTC,CASTLASGVDEQFF